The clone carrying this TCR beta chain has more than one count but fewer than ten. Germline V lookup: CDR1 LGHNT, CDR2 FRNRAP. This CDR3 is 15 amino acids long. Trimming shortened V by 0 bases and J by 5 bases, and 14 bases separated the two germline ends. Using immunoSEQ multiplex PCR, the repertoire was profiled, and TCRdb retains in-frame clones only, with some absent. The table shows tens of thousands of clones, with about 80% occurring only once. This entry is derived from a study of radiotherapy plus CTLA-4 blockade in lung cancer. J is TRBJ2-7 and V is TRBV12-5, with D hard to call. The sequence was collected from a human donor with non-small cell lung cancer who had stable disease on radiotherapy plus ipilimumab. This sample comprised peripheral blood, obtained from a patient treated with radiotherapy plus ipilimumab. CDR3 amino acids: CASGLVPIGVHEQYF. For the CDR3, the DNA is TGTGCTAGTGGTTTGGTTCCTATTGGGGTACACGAGCAGTACTTC.